This T cell receptor beta chain was sequenced during a study of cytomegalovirus exposure and HLA in healthy donors. The wider study: Later analysis reported that the 110 or so validation repertoires shared the platform of the 500 to 850 first-cohort repertoires. Findings and limits, study-wide: The majority of TCR sequences were rare, yet some public TCRs appeared in many donors. Cytomegalovirus-associated status was assigned to some 160 TCR beta chains. There were a few CMV-associated chains whose specificity for CMV antigens was confirmed in vitro.

A word on this clone: Its antigen is undetermined.

Germline V gene lookup returns CDR1 SGHNT and CDR2 YENEEA. The trim removed 3 bases at V and 5 bases at J, leaving 2 bases unmatched. The CDR3 sequence is 14 residues long. Repertoires were generated with immunoSEQ multiplex PCR, while TCRdb's copy carries only in-frame clones and drops some. The sample holds around 250,000 clones, roughly 90% seen once. J is TRBJ2-3 and V is TRBV11-3; 10 positions agree with TRBD1. This sequence was found in a young woman in good health and CMV-seronegative. The source material was PBMCs. The CDR3 DNA sequence: TGTGCCAGCAGCTTGGACAGGGGGAGAGATACGCAGTATTTT. Protein: CASSLDRGRDTQYF.